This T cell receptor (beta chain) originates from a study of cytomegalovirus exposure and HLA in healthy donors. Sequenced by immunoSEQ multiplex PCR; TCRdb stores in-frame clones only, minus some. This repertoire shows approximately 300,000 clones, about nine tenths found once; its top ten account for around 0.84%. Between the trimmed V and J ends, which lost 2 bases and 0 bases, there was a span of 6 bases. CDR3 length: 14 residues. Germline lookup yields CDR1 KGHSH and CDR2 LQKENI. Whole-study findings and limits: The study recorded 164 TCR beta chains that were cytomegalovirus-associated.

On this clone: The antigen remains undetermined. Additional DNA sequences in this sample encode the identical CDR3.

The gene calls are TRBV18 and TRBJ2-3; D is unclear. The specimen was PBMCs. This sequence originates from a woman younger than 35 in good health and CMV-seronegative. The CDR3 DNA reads TGTGCCAGCTCACCATCTAGGAGCACAGATACGCAGTATTTT. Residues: CASSPSRSTDTQYF.